The rows below give T cell receptor beta chains drawn from one sample of a study of T cells in Graves' hyperthyroidism and ophthalmopathy. TCRdb reanalysed the multiplex PCR reads using MiXCR and keeps one entry per CDR3 protein. Of 600,000 to 800,000 distinct CDR3 sequences in the sample, about a third were seen once. The sample taken for sequencing was blood. All receptors derive from a woman between 40 and 55 years old with Graves' hyperthyroidism. The CDR3 runs from the conserved cysteine through the conserved F or W. The order of the fields is V gene, D gene, clone size, J gene, CDR3 DNA, CDR3 protein. The D gene is left open where the match is weak. The size of a clone is reported for some rows only, either as once, few or many, or as a class for expanded clones.

V gene: TRBV19
D gene: NA
clone size: many
J gene: TRBJ1-2
CDR3 DNA: TGTGCCAGTAAGCGAGCAGGGAAGGGAGTGACTACCTATGGCTACACCTTC
CDR3 protein: CASKRAGKGVTTYGYTF

V gene: TRBV19
D gene: TRBD2
clone size: NA
J gene: TRBJ2-1
CDR3 DNA: TGTGCCAGTAGGGTAGCGGGAGGGTACAATGAGCAGTTCTTC
CDR3 protein: CASRVAGGYNEQFF

V gene: TRBV12-3/TRBV12-4
D gene: NA
clone size: few
J gene: TRBJ2-5
CDR3 DNA: TGTGCCAGCAGTTTCATGGCAGGTCAAGAGACCCAGTACTTC
CDR3 protein: CASSFMAGQETQYF

V gene: TRBV7-2
D gene: TRBD1
clone size: NA
J gene: TRBJ1-3
CDR3 DNA: TGTGCCAGCAGCCAAAAACGAGATCAGGGGGTCTCTGGAAACACCATATATTTT
CDR3 protein: CASSQKRDQGVSGNTIYF

V gene: TRBV3-1
D gene: NA
clone size: many
J gene: TRBJ1-5
CDR3 DNA: TGTGCCAGCAGCCAAGCGGGGAATCAGCCCCAGCATTTT
CDR3 protein: CASSQAGNQPQHF

V gene: TRBV2
D gene: TRBD2
clone size: many
J gene: TRBJ2-5
CDR3 DNA: TGTGCCAGCAGTAAACGACTAGCGGGGGTGGAGACCCAGTACTTC
CDR3 protein: CASSKRLAGVETQYF

V gene: TRBV7-9
D gene: NA
clone size: NA
J gene: TRBJ2-6
CDR3 DNA: TGTGCCAGCAGCCAAGAACAGGGAAACGGGGCCAACGTCCTGACTTTC
CDR3 protein: CASSQEQGNGANVLTF

V gene: TRBV12-3/TRBV12-4
D gene: TRBD1
clone size: NA
J gene: TRBJ2-7
CDR3 DNA: TGTGCCAGCACCTTAGGGACAGGTACGGGTTTCGACGAGCAGTACTTC
CDR3 protein: CASTLGTGTGFDEQYF

V gene: TRBV10-3
D gene: NA
clone size: NA
J gene: TRBJ1-1
CDR3 DNA: TGTGCCAGCAGGACTCGGGGGGTTCACACTGAAGCTTTCTTT
CDR3 protein: CASRTRGVHTEAFF

V gene: TRBV6-5
D gene: NA
clone size: few
J gene: TRBJ1-1
CDR3 DNA: TGTGCCAGCAGTGCCGGGGGCATGAACACTGAAGCTTTCTTT
CDR3 protein: CASSAGGMNTEAFF

V gene: TRBV2
D gene: NA
clone size: many
J gene: TRBJ1-5
CDR3 DNA: TGTGCCAGCAGTGCGGACAATCAGCCCCAGCATTTT
CDR3 protein: CASSADNQPQHF

V gene: TRBV19
D gene: NA
clone size: few
J gene: TRBJ1-4
CDR3 DNA: TGTGCCAGTAGCCGAGACTCGCCCGTGGGAAAACTGTTTTTT
CDR3 protein: CASSRDSPVGKLFF

V gene: TRBV10-1
D gene: TRBD1
clone size: many
J gene: TRBJ1-1
CDR3 DNA: TGCGCCAGCAGGGATACCGGGACAGCGCAAGCTTTCTTT
CDR3 protein: CASRDTGTAQAFF

V gene: TRBV4-3
D gene: TRBD1
clone size: NA
J gene: TRBJ1-2
CDR3 DNA: TGCGCCAGCAGCCAAGACCGGGGCGACAGGGTACATGGCTGCACCTTC
CDR3 protein: CASSQDRGDRVHGCTF

V gene: TRBV10-3
D gene: NA
clone size: many
J gene: TRBJ2-7
CDR3 DNA: TGTGCCATCAGTGAGTTAAGGGTTTCAATCCGCTACGAGCAGTACTTC
CDR3 protein: CAISELRVSIRYEQYF

V gene: TRBV10-1
D gene: TRBD1
clone size: many
J gene: TRBJ1-1
CDR3 DNA: TGCGCCAGCAGTGAGTCGTCGACAGGGACCTTGAACACTGAAGCTTTCTTT
CDR3 protein: CASSESSTGTLNTEAFF

V gene: TRBV10-3
D gene: TRBD1
clone size: NA
J gene: TRBJ1-1
CDR3 DNA: TGTGCCATCAGTGAGTCGGGGGGACAGAACACTGAAGCTCTCTTT
CDR3 protein: CAISESGGQNTEALF

V gene: TRBV28
D gene: NA
clone size: many
J gene: TRBJ1-2
CDR3 DNA: TGTGCCAGCAGTGATGCGTCCGGCTACACCTTC
CDR3 protein: CASSDASGYTF

V gene: TRBV7-4
D gene: NA
clone size: NA
J gene: TRBJ2-7
CDR3 DNA: TGTGCCAGCAGCTCAAACGAGTGGGCCGACTCCTACGAGCAGTACTTC
CDR3 protein: CASSSNEWADSYEQYF

V gene: TRBV6-4
D gene: NA
clone size: NA
J gene: TRBJ1-2
CDR3 DNA: TGTGCCAGCAGTGACTCTATCGGGGGCAACTACTATGGCTACACCTTC
CDR3 protein: CASSDSIGGNYYGYTF

V gene: TRBV6-6
D gene: NA
clone size: NA
J gene: TRBJ1-2
CDR3 DNA: TGTGCCAGCAGTGAGGGGACGTTCAACTATGGCTACACCTTC
CDR3 protein: CASSEGTFNYGYTF

V gene: TRBV11-2
D gene: NA
clone size: NA
J gene: TRBJ1-2
CDR3 DNA: TGTGCCAGCAGCTCTAAATCGCGGGACTTCCAGGCGACCTATGGCTACACCTTC
CDR3 protein: CASSSKSRDFQATYGYTF

V gene: TRBV11-2
D gene: NA
clone size: NA
J gene: TRBJ1-1
CDR3 DNA: TGTGCCAGCAGTACTAACTTGGGGGACACTGAAGCTTTCTTT
CDR3 protein: CASSTNLGDTEAFF

V gene: TRBV29-1
D gene: NA
clone size: many
J gene: TRBJ2-7
CDR3 DNA: TGCAGCGTTGAAGACGTCGGGACCCGTAGCTCCTACGAGCAGTACTTC
CDR3 protein: CSVEDVGTRSSYEQYF

V gene: TRBV5-5
D gene: TRBD1
clone size: few
J gene: TRBJ1-2
CDR3 DNA: TGTGCCAGCTCACCACCTGGGACAGGGGTCTTCTATGGCTACACCTTC
CDR3 protein: CASSPPGTGVFYGYTF

V gene: TRBV6-5
D gene: NA
clone size: NA
J gene: TRBJ1-1
CDR3 DNA: TGTGCCAGCAGGTTCCAGGGGAGGACTGAAGCTTTCTTT
CDR3 protein: CASRFQGRTEAFF

V gene: TRBV6-1
D gene: TRBD1
clone size: NA
J gene: TRBJ1-1
CDR3 DNA: TGTGCCAAATCCGACAGGGCCGGAACTGAAGCTTTCTTT
CDR3 protein: CAKSDRAGTEAFF

V gene: TRBV29-1
D gene: NA
clone size: many
J gene: TRBJ2-7
CDR3 DNA: TGCAGCGTTGAATTAACAGGATACTACGAGCAGTACTTC
CDR3 protein: CSVELTGYYEQYF

V gene: TRBV7-6
D gene: NA
clone size: many
J gene: TRBJ1-3
CDR3 DNA: TGTGCCAGCACACCGGGTGTCTCTGGAAACACCATATATTTT
CDR3 protein: CASTPGVSGNTIYF